This TCR beta chain was recovered during a study of blood T cell repertoires in COVID-19 (TCRdb year 2020). Broadly, across the study: Collaborator samples came from the United States, Italy and Spain and covered acute and convalescent phases of COVID-19. The prospective study material was composed of cDNA or gDNA derived from T cells, B-cell-depleted T cells, or PBMCs. Subjects who had been exposed to COVID-19, were actively infected with it, or had recovered from it provided the deeply sampled blood TCRbeta repertoires that made up the dataset. The repertoires were released in a freely available public database intended as a resource for research on the immune response to SARS-CoV-2. The samples were drawn from two sources: the first 160 participants of the ongoing ImmuneRACE study, and 1,000 to 1,500 subjects contributed by 6 global collaborators. A de-identified subject ID, COVID-19 status, age in years and sex were almost always included in the sample metadata. Where available, HLA class I and class II types were taken from metadata supplied by the sample provider and were not determined by assay-based typing. General findings and caveats noted by the study authors: How much clinical and demographic metadata was included differed by source and by participant, and the metadata was provided uncurated.

TCRbeta CDR3 regions were amplified from genomic DNA by means of the immunoSEQ Assay, a bias-controlled multiplex PCR. The authors processed their data as follows. Nucleated cell counts per sample were estimated from amplification of reference gene primers within the assay. To quantify the absolute abundance of each unique TCRbeta CDR3 rearrangement, sequence reads were collapsed and filtered. For each sample, productive Simpson clonality was calculated as the square root of Simpson's diversity index over productive rearrangements. What TCRdb holds here is the immuneACCESS table cut down to in-frame rearrangements. Part of the clones is not present; checked against another copy, under half of the missing clones reflect an unresolved V gene, and the others are unexplained. For V, J and clone size, that table is used; D and trimming come from the DNA. A total of some 290,000 clones appear in this sample, 85% to 95% of them only once. Clones ranked in the top ten supply less than 4% of the sample.

A distance of 12 bases separates the germline ends of V and J, which lose 2 bases and 4 bases respectively. Measured from the cysteine to the phenylalanine, the CDR3 is 14 residues long. The DNA shown is the 42-base CDR3, in frame from base 1. CDR1 and CDR2, looked up from the germline V gene, are SGHRS and YFSETQ. Participants in the prospective study were enrolled through a virtual design, were aged about 18 to 100 years, and lived in some 24 United States geographic areas. In the prospective study, cohorts were assigned on the basis of participant-reported clinical history obtained from a screening survey and a study questionnaire. Exposed participants were defined as having been in contact with someone with a PCR-confirmed or clinician-diagnosed COVID-19 case within 2 weeks of study entry. In the prospective study, mobile phlebotomists collected whole blood, serum and a nasopharyngeal or oropharyngeal swab from each participant. Participants in the prospective study had the option to provide additional blood draws and questionnaires over a roughly 2-month period. Before DNA extraction, prospective study blood samples were shipped either frozen or at room temperature.

To note about this clone: Its antigen target is currently unknown. No qualities accompany the bases; no much larger clone lies one base away.

The clonotype was recovered from a woman in her 30s who had been exposed to COVID-19. Sequenced sample: PBMCs or T cells enriched from blood (not recorded which). The sequence is built from TRBV5-1 and TRBJ2-5; possibly the D gene is TRBD1, per 6 matching bases. The nucleotide sequence reads TGCGCCAGCAGCTTACAGGGAACCGGAGAGACCCAGTACTTC. Protein translation: CASSLQGTGETQYF.